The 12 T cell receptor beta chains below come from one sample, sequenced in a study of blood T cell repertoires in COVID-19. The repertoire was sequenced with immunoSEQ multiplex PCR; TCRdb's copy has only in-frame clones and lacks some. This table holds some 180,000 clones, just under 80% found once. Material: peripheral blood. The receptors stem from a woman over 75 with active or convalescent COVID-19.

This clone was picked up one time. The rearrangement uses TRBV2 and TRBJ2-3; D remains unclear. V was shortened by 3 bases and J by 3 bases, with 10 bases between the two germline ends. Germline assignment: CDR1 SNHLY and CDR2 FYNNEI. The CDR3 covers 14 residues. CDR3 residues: CASSDRIGTDTQYF. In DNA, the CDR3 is TGTGCCAGCAGTGACAGGATTGGAACAGATACGCAGTATTTT. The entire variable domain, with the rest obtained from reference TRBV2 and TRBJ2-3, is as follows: EPEVTQTPSHQVTQMGQEVILRCVPISNHLYFYWYRQILGQKVEFLVSFYNNEISEKSEIFDDQFSVERPDGSNFTLKIRSTKLEDSAMYFCASSDRIGTDTQYFGPGTRLTVL.

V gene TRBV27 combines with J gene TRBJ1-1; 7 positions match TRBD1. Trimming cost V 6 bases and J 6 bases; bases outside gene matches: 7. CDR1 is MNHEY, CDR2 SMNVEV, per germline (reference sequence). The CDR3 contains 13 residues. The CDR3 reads CASSPGQYAEAFF. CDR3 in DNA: TGTGCCAGCAGCCCGGGACAGTATGCTGAAGCTTTCTTT.

The CDR3 spells CASSQSKGLIHEQYF. As DNA, the CDR3 is TGCGCCAGCAGTCAATCGAAGGGACTTATCCACGAGCAGTACTTC. The rearrangement joins TRBV23-1 to TRBJ2-7; D perhaps matches TRBD2 (6 bases). TRBV23-1 is noted as an ORF with a role that remains uncertain. Trimming removed 0 bases at V and 5 bases at J, with 14 bases between. The length of the CDR3 is 15 residues.

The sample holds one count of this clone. The CDR3 DNA is TGTGCCAGCAGCCAGGGGGGCGGGGGAGCTAACTATGGCTACACCTTC. Translating gives CASSQGGGGANYGYTF. The chain has TRBV3-1 (or the pseudogene TRBV3-2) and TRBJ1-2, with TRBD1 as a possible D gene (6 bases). The germline gives CDR1 LGHDT, CDR2 YNNKEL (reference sequence). V lost 3 bases and J 0 bases, leaving 14 bases between the germline ends. CDR3 length: 16 amino acids.

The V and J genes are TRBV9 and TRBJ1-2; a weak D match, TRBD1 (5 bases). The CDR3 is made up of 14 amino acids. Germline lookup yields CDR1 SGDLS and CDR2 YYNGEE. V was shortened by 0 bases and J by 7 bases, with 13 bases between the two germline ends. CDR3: CASSVVGASTGYTF. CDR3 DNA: TGTGCCAGCAGCGTAGTAGGGGCGAGTACTGGCTACACCTTC.

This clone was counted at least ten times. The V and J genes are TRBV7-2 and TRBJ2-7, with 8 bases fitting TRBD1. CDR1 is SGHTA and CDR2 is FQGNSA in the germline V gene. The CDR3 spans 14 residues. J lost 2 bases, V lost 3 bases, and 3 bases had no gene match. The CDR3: CASSLGDRPYEQYF. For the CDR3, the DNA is TGTGCCAGCAGCTTGGGGGACAGGCCCTACGAGCAGTACTTC.

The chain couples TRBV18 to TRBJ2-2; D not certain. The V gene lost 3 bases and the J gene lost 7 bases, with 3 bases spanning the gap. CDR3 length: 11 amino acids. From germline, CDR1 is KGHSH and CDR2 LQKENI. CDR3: CASSPSGELFF. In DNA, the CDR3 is TGTGCCAGCTCACCTAGCGGGGAGCTGTTTTTT.

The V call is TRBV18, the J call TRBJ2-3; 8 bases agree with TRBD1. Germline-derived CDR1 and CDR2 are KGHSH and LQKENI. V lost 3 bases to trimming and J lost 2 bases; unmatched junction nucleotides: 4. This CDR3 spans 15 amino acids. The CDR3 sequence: CASSPRDRTTDTQYF. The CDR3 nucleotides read TGTGCCAGCTCACCCCGGGACAGGACCACAGATACGCAGTATTTT.

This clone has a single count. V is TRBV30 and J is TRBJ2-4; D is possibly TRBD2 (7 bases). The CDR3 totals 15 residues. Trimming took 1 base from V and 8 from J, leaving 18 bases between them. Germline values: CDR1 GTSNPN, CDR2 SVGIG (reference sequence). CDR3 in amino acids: CAWSASSGGWYIQYF. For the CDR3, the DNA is TGTGCCTGGAGTGCGTCATCGGGGGGCTGGTACATTCAGTACTTC.

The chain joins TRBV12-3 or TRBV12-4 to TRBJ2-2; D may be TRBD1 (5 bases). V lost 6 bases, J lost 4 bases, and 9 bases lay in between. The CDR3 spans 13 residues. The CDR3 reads CASRGRTTGELFF. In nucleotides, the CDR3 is TGTGCCAGCAGGGGGCGAACCACCGGGGAGCTGTTTTTT.

CDR3 amino acids: CASRPQGSSYEQYF. The CDR3 nucleotides read TGTGCCAGCAGGCCCCAGGGGAGCTCCTACGAGCAGTACTTC. The genes are TRBV28 and TRBJ2-7, with D possibly matching TRBD1 (6 bases). Germline CDR1 is MDHEN and CDR2 is SYDVKM. The CDR3 is 14 residues long. The V and J ends lost 6 bases and 0 bases respectively, with 12 bases between them.

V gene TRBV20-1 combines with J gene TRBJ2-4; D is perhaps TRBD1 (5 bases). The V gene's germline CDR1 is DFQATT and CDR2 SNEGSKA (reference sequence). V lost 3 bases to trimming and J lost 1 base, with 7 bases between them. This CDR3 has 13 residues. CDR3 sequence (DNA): TGCAGTGCTAGTTGGGGCGCCAAAAACATTCAGTACTTC. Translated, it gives CSASWGAKNIQYF.